The rows below give T cell receptor beta chains drawn from one sample of a study of cytomegalovirus exposure and HLA in healthy donors. Here immunoSEQ multiplex PCR was the method, and the copy in TCRdb shows in-frame clones only, minus some. The table shows about 130,000 clones, with around 78% occurring only once. Sequencing was done on a sample of PBMCs. The receptors come from a woman in her 50s in good health and CMV-seronegative. CDR3s include the opening cysteine and the closing phenylalanine or tryptophan. D genes are given only for firm matches. Clone size, where shown, is once, few, many, or a class for clones that have expanded.

clone size	V gene	D gene	J gene	CDR3 DNA	CDR3 protein
.	TRBV7-9	.	TRBJ2-5	TGTGCCAGCACGGACAGTGTTAAAGAGACCCAGTACTTC	CASTDSVKETQYF
.	TRBV29-1	TRBD2	TRBJ2-1	TGCAGCGTTGAAAGGGGACTAGCTATCAATGAGCAGTTCTTC	CSVERGLAINEQFF
few	TRBV5-1	TRBD2	TRBJ2-1	TGCGCCAGCAGCGAGCGACTAGCGGCCCCCTCCTACAATGAGCAGTTCTTC	CASSERLAAPSYNEQFF
.	TRBV19	.	TRBJ2-3	TGTGCCAGTAGTATAGGTGGAGGGAACCCGGTTTGGACAGATACGCAGTATTTT	CASSIGGGNPVWTDTQYF
.	TRBV14	.	TRBJ2-7	TGTGCCAGCAGCCCCCCTATGGCCTACGAGCAGTACTTC	CASSPPMAYEQYF
.	TRBV6-5	TRBD2	TRBJ2-7	TGTGCCAGCAGCCGAGGGACTAGCGCCCACGAGCAGTACTTC	CASSRGTSAHEQYF
.	TRBV4-1	.	TRBJ2-7	TGCGCCAGCAGCCAAGTAGGCGGAACCTACGAGCAGTACTTC	CASSQVGGTYEQYF
.	TRBV19	.	TRBJ1-2	TGTGCCAGTAGTATCCGGGGTTCGGGGGGCGCGGGCTATGGCTACACCTTC	CASSIRGSGGAGYGYTF
.	TRBV29-1	.	TRBJ2-5	TGCAGCGTTGAAGGAAGAGGGAAGACCTTGGGGACCCAGTACTTC	CSVEGRGKTLGTQYF
.	TRBV30	TRBD2	TRBJ2-5	TGTGCCTGGAGTGGATCGGGACTAGCGGCCTCCCAAGAGACCCAGTACTTC	CAWSGSGLAASQETQYF
.	TRBV7-3	TRBD2	TRBJ2-7	TGTGCCAGCAGCCCCCTACCCGGGACTAGCGGGGTTTACCCCTCCGAGCAGTACTTC	CASSPLPGTSGVYPSEQYF
.	TRBV27	TRBD1	TRBJ1-2	TGTGCCAGCGCATTTGGGACAGGCAACTATGGCTACACCTTC	CASAFGTGNYGYTF
.	TRBV4-2	.	TRBJ2-3	TGTGCCAGCAGTAGAGGAGGCACAGATACGCAGTATTTT	CASSRGGTDTQYF
.	TRBV28	TRBD1	TRBJ2-7	TGTGCCAGCAGATACACGGACAGGGTCGAGCAGTACTTC	CASRYTDRVEQYF
.	TRBV7-2	TRBD1	TRBJ2-6	TGTGCCAGCAGCCCGGACCGGGACAGCCCCTTCGATGGGGCCAACGTCCTGACTTTC	CASSPDRDSPFDGANVLTF
.	TRBV7-9	TRBD1	TRBJ1-4	TGTGCCAGCAGCCGACAGGGGGTGGAAAAACTGTTTTTT	CASSRQGVEKLFF
.	TRBV19	.	TRBJ1-5	TGTGCCAGTAGCCCTCAGGACAGTCAGCCCCAGCATTTT	CASSPQDSQPQHF
.	TRBV6-5	.	TRBJ1-2	TGTGCCAGCAAAGGGGGAACTAACTATGGCTACACCTTC	CASKGGTNYGYTF
.	TRBV9	.	TRBJ2-7	TGTGCCAGCAGCGTAGCGGCAGGGGAAGGCTACGAGCAGTACTTC	CASSVAAGEGYEQYF
.	TRBV15	TRBD1	TRBJ1-3	TGTGCCACCAGGATCGACAGGGCGTACGGAAACACCATATATTTT	CATRIDRAYGNTIYF
.	TRBV6-5	.	TRBJ2-2	TGTGCCAGCAGGGGGGACATTTCGAACACCGGGGAGCTGTTTTTT	CASRGDISNTGELFF
.	TRBV5-6	.	TRBJ1-2	TGTGCCAGCAGCTTGGGAGTCCCACTTTATGGCTACACCTTC	CASSLGVPLYGYTF
.	TRBV4-1	TRBD1	TRBJ1-2	TGCGCCAGCAGCCAGGCGGGACAGGGTAACTATGGCTACACCTTC	CASSQAGQGNYGYTF
once	TRBV18	.	TRBJ2-1	TGTGCCAGCTCACCGTTTGGGACTTCGAGCTCCTACAATGAGCAGTTCTTC	CASSPFGTSSSYNEQFF
.	TRBV7-9	.	TRBJ2-7	TGTGCCAGCAGCCCCTCCCAGGGGCCGAGCTACGAGCAGTACTTC	CASSPSQGPSYEQYF
.	TRBV6-1	TRBD2	TRBJ2-1	TGTGCCAGCAGTGGGACTAGCGGGAGTGGGAAGTCCTACAATGAGCAGTTCTTC	CASSGTSGSGKSYNEQFF
once	TRBV21-1	.	TRBJ2-4	TGTGCCAGCAGCAAAGGAGGGTCCACGGGACAAGCCAAAAACATTCAGTACTTC	CASSKGGSTGQAKNIQYF
.	TRBV7-9	.	TRBJ1-4	TGTGCCAGCAGCTTAGGCAGGGTCCCATTTAATGAAAAACTGTTTTTT	CASSLGRVPFNEKLFF
.	TRBV19	.	TRBJ1-1	TGTGCCAGTACCCCCCTACTGGGGCGAGTGGACACTGAAGCTTTCTTT	CASTPLLGRVDTEAFF
.	TRBV2	.	TRBJ1-5	TGTGCCAGCAGCCTCCGGGGGATCTATAGCAATCAGCCCCAGCATTTT	CASSLRGIYSNQPQHF
once	TRBV6-5	TRBD2	TRBJ2-1	TGTGCCAGCAGTTTACTAGCGGGAGCGTCGAAGGAGCAGTTCTTC	CASSLLAGASKEQFF
.	TRBV6-6	.	TRBJ2-5	TGTGCCAGCAGTTACCTTCAAGAGACCCAGTACTTC	CASSYLQETQYF
.	TRBV4-3	.	TRBJ2-3	TGCGCCAGCAGCCCCGGGATTCGAAGCACAGATACGCAGTATTTT	CASSPGIRSTDTQYF
.	TRBV9	TRBD1	TRBJ1-1	TGTGCCAGCAGCGTGTCCCCCGGGACAGGGCAGGCTGAAGCTTTCTTT	CASSVSPGTGQAEAFF
.	TRBV19	.	TRBJ1-3	TGTGCCAGTAGTACCTACTCTGGAAACACCATATATTTT	CASSTYSGNTIYF
.	TRBV9	TRBD2	TRBJ2-1	TGTGCCAGCAGCGTAGGGGGACTAGCGGAAAATGAGCAGTTCTTC	CASSVGGLAENEQFF